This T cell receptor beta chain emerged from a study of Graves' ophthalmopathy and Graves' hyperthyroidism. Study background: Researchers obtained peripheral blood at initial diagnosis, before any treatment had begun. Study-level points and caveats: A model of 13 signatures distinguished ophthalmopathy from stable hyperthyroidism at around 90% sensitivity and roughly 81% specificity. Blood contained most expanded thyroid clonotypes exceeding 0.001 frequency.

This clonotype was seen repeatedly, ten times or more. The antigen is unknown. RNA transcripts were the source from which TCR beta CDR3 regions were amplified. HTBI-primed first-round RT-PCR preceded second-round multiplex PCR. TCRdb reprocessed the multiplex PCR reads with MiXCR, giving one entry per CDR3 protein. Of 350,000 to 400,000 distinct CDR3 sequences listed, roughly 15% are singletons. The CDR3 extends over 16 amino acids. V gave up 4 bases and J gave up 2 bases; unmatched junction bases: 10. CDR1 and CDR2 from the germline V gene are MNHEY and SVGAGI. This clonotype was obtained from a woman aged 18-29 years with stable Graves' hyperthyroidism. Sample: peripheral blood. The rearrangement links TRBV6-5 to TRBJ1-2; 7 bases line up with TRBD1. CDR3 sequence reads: CASSSGTASANYGYTF. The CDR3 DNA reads TGTGCCAGCAGTTCCGGGACAGCTTCTGCCAACTATGGCTACACCTTC.